This TCR beta chain comes out of a study of cytomegalovirus exposure and HLA in healthy donors. As concerns this clone: The antigen is not known.

The CDR3 extends over 13 amino acids. The V end lost 4 bases, the J end lost 2 bases, and 9 bases lay between the germline ends. The germline gives CDR1 SGHKS, CDR2 YYEKEE (reference sequence). Nominally healthy donors provided the samples, though records likely missed some immune exposures. The PCR used 60 Vbeta and 13 Jbeta primers. Assay: immunoSEQ multiplex PCR; the TCRdb copy retains only in-frame clones and omits some. The sample lists some 70,000 clones, roughly 82% occurring once. Study results and limitations: What a later analysis reportedly showed was that an Asian-associated ancestry cluster had fewer N-insertions than the roughly 670-donor mean.

What was sequenced was PBMCs. The chain is built from TRBV5-5 and TRBJ1-2, with no clear D. The clonotype was recovered from a man aged 18 to 30 in good health and CMV-seronegative. The CDR3 sequence: CASSRDTNYGYTF. CDR3 in DNA: TGTGCCAGCAGCCGAGACACAAACTATGGCTACACCTTC.